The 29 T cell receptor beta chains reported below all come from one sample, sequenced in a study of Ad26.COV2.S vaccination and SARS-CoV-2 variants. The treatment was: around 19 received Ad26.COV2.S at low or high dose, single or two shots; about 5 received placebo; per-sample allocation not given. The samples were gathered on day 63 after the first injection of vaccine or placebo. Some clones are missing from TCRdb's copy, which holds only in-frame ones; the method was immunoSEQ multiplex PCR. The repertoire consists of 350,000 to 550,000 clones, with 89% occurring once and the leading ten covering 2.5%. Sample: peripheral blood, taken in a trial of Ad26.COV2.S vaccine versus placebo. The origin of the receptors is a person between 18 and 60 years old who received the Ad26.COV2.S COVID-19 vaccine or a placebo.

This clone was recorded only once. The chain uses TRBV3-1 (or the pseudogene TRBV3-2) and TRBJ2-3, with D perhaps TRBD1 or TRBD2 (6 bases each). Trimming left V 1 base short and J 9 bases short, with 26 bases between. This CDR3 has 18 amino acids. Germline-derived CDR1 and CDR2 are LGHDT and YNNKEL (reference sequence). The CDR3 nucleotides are TGTGCCAGCAGCCAAGGGCCCCAAGGGGGGAGGTCCCCGGGGACGCAGTATTTT. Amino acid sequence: CASSQGPQGGRSPGTQYF.

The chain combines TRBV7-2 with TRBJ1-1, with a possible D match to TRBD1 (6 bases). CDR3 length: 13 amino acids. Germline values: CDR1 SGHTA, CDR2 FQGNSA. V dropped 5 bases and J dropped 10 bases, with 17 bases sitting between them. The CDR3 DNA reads TGTGCCAGCAGCGCAAGGGACATAGCCCCAGCTTTCTTT. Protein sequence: CASSARDIAPAFF.

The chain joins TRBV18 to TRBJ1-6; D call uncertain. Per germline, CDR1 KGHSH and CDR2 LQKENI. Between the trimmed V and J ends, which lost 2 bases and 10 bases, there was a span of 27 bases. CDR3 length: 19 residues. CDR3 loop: CASSPTYNGPANMGSPLHF. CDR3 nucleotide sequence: TGTGCCAGCTCACCAACCTATAACGGGCCGGCCAATATGGGGTCACCCCTCCACTTT.

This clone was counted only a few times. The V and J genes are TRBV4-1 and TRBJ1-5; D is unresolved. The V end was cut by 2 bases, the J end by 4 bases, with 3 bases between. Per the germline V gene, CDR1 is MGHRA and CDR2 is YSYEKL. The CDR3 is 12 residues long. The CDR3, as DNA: TGCGCCAGCAGCCAACCGAATCAGCCCCAGCATTTT. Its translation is CASSQPNQPQHF.

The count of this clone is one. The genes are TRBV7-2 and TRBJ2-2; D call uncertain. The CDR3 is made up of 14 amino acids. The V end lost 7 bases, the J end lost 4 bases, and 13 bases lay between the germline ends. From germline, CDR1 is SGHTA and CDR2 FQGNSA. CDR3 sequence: CASTPQALTGELFF. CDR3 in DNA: TGTGCCAGCACGCCTCAAGCCCTCACCGGGGAGCTGTTTTTT.

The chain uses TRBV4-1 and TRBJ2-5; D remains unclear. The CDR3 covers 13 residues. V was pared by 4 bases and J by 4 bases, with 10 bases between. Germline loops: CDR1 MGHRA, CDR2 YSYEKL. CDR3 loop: CASSRLEVETQYF. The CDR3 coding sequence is TGCGCCAGCAGCCGGTTAGAAGTAGAGACCCAGTACTTC.

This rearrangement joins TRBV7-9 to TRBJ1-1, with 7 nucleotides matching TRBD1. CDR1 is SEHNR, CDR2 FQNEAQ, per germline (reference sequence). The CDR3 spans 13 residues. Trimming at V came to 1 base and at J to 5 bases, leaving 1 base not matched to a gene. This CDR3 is CASSLEGATEAFF. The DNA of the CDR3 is TGTGCCAGCAGCTTAGAGGGGGCGACTGAAGCTTTCTTT.

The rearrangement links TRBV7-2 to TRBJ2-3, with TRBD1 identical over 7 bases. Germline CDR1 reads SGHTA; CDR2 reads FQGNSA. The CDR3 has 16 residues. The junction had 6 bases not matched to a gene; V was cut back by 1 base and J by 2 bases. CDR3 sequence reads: CASSLGGGPNTDTQYF. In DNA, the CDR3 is TGTGCCAGCAGCTTAGGAGGGGGCCCTAACACAGATACGCAGTATTTT.

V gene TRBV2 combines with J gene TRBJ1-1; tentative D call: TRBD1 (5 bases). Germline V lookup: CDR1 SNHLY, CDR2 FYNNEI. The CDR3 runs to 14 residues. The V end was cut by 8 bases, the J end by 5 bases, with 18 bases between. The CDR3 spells CASGLGGGQTEAFF. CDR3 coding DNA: TGTGCCAGCGGCCTTGGGGGGGGTCAGACTGAAGCTTTCTTT.

The CDR3 sequence is CASSLAGPWTGPEKLFF. DNA for the CDR3: TGTGCCAGCAGCCTAGCGGGTCCCTGGACAGGGCCCGAAAAACTGTTTTTT. This chain uses TRBV11-2 with TRBJ1-4; 8 bases line up with TRBD1. CDR3 size: 17 residues. J was trimmed by 8 bases and V by 5 bases; bases with no gene match: 16. Looked up from germline, CDR1 is SGHAT and CDR2 is FQNNGV.

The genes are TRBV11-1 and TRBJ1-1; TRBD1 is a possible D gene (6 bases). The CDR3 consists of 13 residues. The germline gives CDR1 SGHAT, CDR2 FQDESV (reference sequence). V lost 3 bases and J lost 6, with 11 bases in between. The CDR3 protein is CASSFSRQAEAFF. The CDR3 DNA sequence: TGTGCCAGCAGCTTCTCAAGACAGGCTGAAGCTTTCTTT.

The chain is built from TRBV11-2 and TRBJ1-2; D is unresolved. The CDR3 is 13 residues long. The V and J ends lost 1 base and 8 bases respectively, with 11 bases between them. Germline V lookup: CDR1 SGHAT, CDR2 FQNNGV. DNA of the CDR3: TGTGCCAGCAGCTTAGTTTCCGTTGGGGGCTACACCTTC. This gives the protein CASSLVSVGGYTF.

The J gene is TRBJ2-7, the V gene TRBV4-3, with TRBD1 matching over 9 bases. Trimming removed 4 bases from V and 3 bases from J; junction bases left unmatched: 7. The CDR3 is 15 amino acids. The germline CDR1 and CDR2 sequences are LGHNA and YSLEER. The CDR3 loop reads CASSLRQGVIYEQYF. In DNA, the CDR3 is TGCGCCAGCAGCCTCCGACAGGGGGTAATCTACGAGCAGTACTTC.

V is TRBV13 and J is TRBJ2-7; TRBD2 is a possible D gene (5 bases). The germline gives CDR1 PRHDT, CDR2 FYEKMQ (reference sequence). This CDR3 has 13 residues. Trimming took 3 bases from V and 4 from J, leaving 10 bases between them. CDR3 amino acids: CASSFGLSYEQYV. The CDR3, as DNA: TGTGCCAGCAGCTTCGGACTCAGTTACGAGCAGTACGTC.

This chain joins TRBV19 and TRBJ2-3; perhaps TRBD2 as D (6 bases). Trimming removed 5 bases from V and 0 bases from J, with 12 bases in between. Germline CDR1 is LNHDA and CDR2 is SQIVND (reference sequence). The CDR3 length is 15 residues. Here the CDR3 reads CASSLRDWSTDTQYF. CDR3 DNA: TGTGCCAGTAGTCTCCGGGACTGGAGCACAGATACGCAGTATTTT.

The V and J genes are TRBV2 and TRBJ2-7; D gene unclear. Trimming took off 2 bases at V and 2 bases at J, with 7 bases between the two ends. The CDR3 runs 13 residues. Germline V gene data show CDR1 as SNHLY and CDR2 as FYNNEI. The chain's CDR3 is CASSERHTYEQYV. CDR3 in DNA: TGTGCCAGCAGTGAAAGACACACCTACGAGCAGTACGTC.

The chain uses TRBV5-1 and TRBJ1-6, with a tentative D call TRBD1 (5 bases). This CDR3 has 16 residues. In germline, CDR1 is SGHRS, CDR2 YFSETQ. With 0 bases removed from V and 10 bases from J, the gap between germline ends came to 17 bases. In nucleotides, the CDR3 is TGCGCCAGCAGCTTGGGGGACGCCGTTGGGGGGTCACCCCTCCACTTT. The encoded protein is CASSLGDAVGGSPLHF.

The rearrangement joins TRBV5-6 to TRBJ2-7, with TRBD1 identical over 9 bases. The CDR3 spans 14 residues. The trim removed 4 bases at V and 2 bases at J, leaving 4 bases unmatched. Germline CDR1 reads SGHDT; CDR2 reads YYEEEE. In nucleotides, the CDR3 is TGTGCCAGCAGCCGGACAGGGGATCCCTACGAGCAGTACGTC. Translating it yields CASSRTGDPYEQYV.

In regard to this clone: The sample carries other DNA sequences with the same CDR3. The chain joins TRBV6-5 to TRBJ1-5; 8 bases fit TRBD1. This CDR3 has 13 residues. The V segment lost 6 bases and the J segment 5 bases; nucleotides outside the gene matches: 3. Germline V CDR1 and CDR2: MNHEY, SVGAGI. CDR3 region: CASSPGGDQPQHF. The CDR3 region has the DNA TGTGCCAGCAGCCCAGGGGGCGATCAGCCCCAGCATTTT.

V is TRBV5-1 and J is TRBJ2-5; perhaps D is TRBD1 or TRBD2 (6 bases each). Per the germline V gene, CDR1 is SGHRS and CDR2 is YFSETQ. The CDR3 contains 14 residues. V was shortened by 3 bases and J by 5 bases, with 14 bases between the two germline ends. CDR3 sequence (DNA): TGCGCCAGCAGCTCCGGGACACGGGGGGAGACCCAGTACTTC. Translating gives CASSSGTRGETQYF. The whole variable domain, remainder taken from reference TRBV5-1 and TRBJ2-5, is KAGVTQTPRYLIKTRGQQVTLSCSPISGHRSVSWYQQTPGQGLQFLFEYFSETQRNKGNFPGRFSGRQFSNSRSEMNVSTLELGDSALYLCASSSGTRGETQYFGPGTRLLVL.

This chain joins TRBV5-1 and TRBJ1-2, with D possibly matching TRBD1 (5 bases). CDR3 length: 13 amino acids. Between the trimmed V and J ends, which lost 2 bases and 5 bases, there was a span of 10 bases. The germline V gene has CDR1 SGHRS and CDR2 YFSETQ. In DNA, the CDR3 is TGCGCCAGCAGCTTTGAGGGGTTATATGGCTACACCTTC. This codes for CASSFEGLYGYTF.

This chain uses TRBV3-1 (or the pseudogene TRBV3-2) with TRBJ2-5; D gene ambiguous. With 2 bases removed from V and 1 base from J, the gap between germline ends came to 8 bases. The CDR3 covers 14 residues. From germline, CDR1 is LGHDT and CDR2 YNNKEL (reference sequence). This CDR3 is CASSQRVGQETQYF. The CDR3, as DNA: TGTGCCAGCAGCCAACGCGTAGGCCAAGAGACCCAGTACTTC.

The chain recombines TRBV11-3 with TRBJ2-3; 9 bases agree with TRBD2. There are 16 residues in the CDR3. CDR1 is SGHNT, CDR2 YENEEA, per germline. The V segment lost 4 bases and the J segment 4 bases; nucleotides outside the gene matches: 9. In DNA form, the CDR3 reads TGTGCCAGCAGCTCCGGTTTGCGGGAGGGCCCAGATACGCAGTATTTT. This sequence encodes CASSSGLREGPDTQYF.

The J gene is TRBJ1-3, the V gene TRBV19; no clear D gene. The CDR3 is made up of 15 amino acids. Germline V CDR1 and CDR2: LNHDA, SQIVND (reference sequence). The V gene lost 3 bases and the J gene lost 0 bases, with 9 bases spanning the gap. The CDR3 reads CASSMSGFSGNTIYF. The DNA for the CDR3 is TGTGCCAGTAGTATGAGCGGGTTCTCTGGAAACACCATATATTTT.

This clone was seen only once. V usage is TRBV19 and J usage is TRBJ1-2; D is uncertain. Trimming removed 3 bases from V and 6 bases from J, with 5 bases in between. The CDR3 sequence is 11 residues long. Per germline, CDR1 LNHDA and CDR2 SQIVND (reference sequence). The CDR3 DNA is TGTGCCAGTAGTATGGAGCATGGCTACACCTTC. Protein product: CASSMEHGYTF.

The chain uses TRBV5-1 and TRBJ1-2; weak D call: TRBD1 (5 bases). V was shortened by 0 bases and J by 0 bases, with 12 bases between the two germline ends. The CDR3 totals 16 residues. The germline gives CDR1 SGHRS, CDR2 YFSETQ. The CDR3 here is CASSLGVGEPNYGYTF. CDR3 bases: TGCGCCAGCAGCTTGGGCGTAGGGGAACCTAACTATGGCTACACCTTC.

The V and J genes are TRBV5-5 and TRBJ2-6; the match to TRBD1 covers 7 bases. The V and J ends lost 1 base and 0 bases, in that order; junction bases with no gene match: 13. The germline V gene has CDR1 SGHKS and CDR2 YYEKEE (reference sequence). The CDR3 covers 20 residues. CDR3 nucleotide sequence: TGTGCCAGCAGCTTGCTCGGTCGGGACAGCGCGTACTCTGGGGCCAACGTCCTGACTTTC. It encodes CASSLLGRDSAYSGANVLTF.

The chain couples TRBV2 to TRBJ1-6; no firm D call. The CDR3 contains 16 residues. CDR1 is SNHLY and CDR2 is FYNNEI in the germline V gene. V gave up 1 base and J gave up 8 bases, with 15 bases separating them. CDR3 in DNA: TGTGCCAGCAGTGAAGAGTCGACCTCCTTTGATTCACCCCTCCACTTT. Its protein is CASSEESTSFDSPLHF.

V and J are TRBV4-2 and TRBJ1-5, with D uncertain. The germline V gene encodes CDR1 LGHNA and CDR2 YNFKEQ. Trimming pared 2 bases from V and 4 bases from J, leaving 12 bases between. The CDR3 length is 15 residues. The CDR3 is CASSQRVEPNQPQHF. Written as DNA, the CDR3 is TGTGCCAGCAGCCAAAGGGTGGAGCCTAATCAGCCCCAGCATTTT.